The 10 T cell receptor beta chains below were found in one sample sequenced in a study of blood T cell repertoires in COVID-19 (TCRdb year 2020). The method was the immunoSEQ multiplex PCR assay. TCRdb took this table from immuneACCESS and kept in-frame rearrangements with V and J called. Such tables lack part of the clones; where checked against another copy, unresolved V genes explain under half of the gap, and the rest is unexplained. The sample table records about 110,000 clones; 71% of these occur just once. The top ten constitute less than 1% of the sample. Sequenced: peripheral blood. Receptors were obtained from a human donor with acute or convalescent COVID-19. The donor label of this sample is uncertain.

The chain is built from TRBV28 and TRBJ2-2; 8 nucleotides align to TRBD1. The trim removed 4 bases at V and 4 bases at J, leaving 5 bases unmatched. The CDR3 is 15 residues long. From germline, CDR1 is MDHEN and CDR2 SYDVKM. CDR3 loop: CASSSPRGRTGELFF. In DNA form, the CDR3 reads TGTGCCAGCAGTTCGCCCAGGGGGCGCACCGGGGAGCTGTTTTTT.

This clone was detected only a few times. V usage is TRBV19 and J usage is TRBJ1-1; 7 bases line up with TRBD1. CDR3 length equals 13 residues. Germline trimming cut 4 bases from V and 7 bases from J; bases unmatched to any gene: 6. The V gene's germline CDR1 is LNHDA and CDR2 SQIVND (reference sequence). This CDR3 is CASSTGQVHEAFF. The CDR3 region has the DNA TGTGCCAGTAGTACCGGACAGGTTCATGAAGCTTTCTTT.

This clone was seen at least ten times. This sequence joins TRBV11-2 and TRBJ2-2, with unresolved D. CDR1 and CDR2 (germline): SGHAT, FQNNGV. Trimming cost V 0 bases and J 1 base, with 3 bases left between them. The CDR3 sequence is 14 residues long. CDR3 region: CASSLDRNTGELFF. CDR3 DNA: TGTGCCAGCAGCTTAGACAGGAACACCGGGGAGCTGTTTTTT.

This chain uses TRBV6-2 or TRBV6-3 with TRBJ1-1; no definite D call. The germline CDR1 and CDR2 sequences are MNHEY and SVGEGT. V was shortened by 2 bases and J by 3 bases, with 10 bases between the two germline ends. This CDR3 has 14 residues. This CDR3 reads CASSYGRVYTEAFF. The DNA for the CDR3 is TGTGCCAGCAGTTACGGGAGGGTGTACACTGAAGCTTTCTTT.

The V and J genes are TRBV6-2 or TRBV6-3 and TRBJ2-5; TRBD2 is a possible D gene (7 bases). Germline V CDR1 and CDR2: MNHEY, SVGEGT. This CDR3 is 14 amino acids long. V lost 2 bases, J lost 5 bases, and 12 bases lay in between. The CDR3 reads CASSYGGARETQYF. The CDR3 bases are TGTGCCAGCAGTTACGGGGGGGCGAGGGAGACCCAGTACTTC.

The V gene is TRBV3-1 (or the pseudogene TRBV3-2), the J gene TRBJ2-5; TRBD1 matches 9 bases. Germline V gene sequence: CDR1 LGHDT, CDR2 YNNKEL (reference sequence). The J segment lost 3 bases and the V segment lost 2 bases, leaving 7 bases of the junction unmatched. CDR3 length equals 16 residues. In nucleotides, the CDR3 is TGTGCCAGCAGCCAATTACTGACAGGGGGGAAAGAGACCCAGTACTTC. This codes for CASSQLLTGGKETQYF.

The chain is built from TRBV9 and TRBJ2-2; maybe TRBD1 (5 bases). Trimming pared 2 bases from V and 1 base from J, leaving 6 bases between. The CDR3 covers 14 residues. The germline CDR1 and CDR2 sequences are SGDLS and YYNGEE. The CDR3 DNA is TGTGCCAGCAGCGTGACAGAGAACACCGGGGAGCTGTTTTTT. Translation: CASSVTENTGELFF.

The chain recombines TRBV24-1 with TRBJ2-5, with D maybe TRBD2 (6 bases). Per the germline V gene, CDR1 is KGHDR and CDR2 is SFDVKD. The CDR3 totals 16 residues. The V and J ends lost 2 bases and 2 bases respectively, with 14 bases between them. In DNA, the CDR3 is TGTGCCACCAGTGATTGGGGGACGGGGGATCAAGAGACCCAGTACTTC. Protein: CATSDWGTGDQETQYF.

The rearrangement joins TRBV7-9 to TRBJ1-6; 8 bases line up with TRBD1. Germline CDR1 is SEHNR and CDR2 is FQNEAQ (reference sequence). The V gene end was trimmed by 3 bases and the J gene end by 10 bases; junction bases not matched to a gene: 5. This CDR3 is built from 14 residues. CDR3: CASSFPGGGSPLHF. In DNA, the CDR3 is TGTGCCAGCAGCTTCCCAGGGGGCGGCTCACCCCTCCACTTT.

This chain uses TRBV4-2 with TRBJ1-1; 7 bases are shared with TRBD1. V shed 1 base and J 4 bases; nucleotides not matched to a gene: 6. The CDR3 sequence is 15 residues long. CDR1 and CDR2 from the germline V gene are LGHNA and YNFKEQ. The CDR3 sequence is CASSQASGGVTEAFF. The CDR3 DNA follows: TGTGCCAGCAGCCAAGCTTCAGGGGGTGTCACTGAAGCTTTCTTT.